One sample yielded the 8 T cell receptor beta chains listed below, sequenced in a study of T-cell memory formation after mild COVID-19. TCRdb reanalysed the 5' RACE reads using MiXCR and keeps one entry per CDR3 protein. The table has 210,000 or so distinct CDR3 sequences, about 11% seen once; the top ten hold less than 4%. The sequenced material came from PBMCs or a T cell subset sorted from them (not recorded which). The source of these receptors is a man younger than 30 who had mild COVID-19 (a few samples of this study predate the infection). Cell type and time point are not known.

This clonotype was detected a few times. The V and J genes are TRBV29-1 and TRBJ1-2; unclear D gene. Trimming took 2 bases from V and 8 from J, leaving 3 bases between them. Germline V gene lookup returns CDR1 SQVTM and CDR2 ANQGSEA. The CDR3 sequence is 9 residues long. CDR3 region: CSVELGYTF. DNA for the CDR3: TGCAGCGTTGAATTGGGCTACACCTTC.

The table lists this clonotype with many counts. V is TRBV5-4 and J is TRBJ2-1, with 10 bases matching TRBD1. V lost 3 bases and J lost 2; bases outside the gene matches: 2. The CDR3 is 15 amino acids. Germline V gene data show CDR1 as SGHNT and CDR2 as YYREEE (reference sequence). CDR3 bases: TGTGCCAGCAGCTCGGACAGGGGGGCCTACAATGAGCAGTTCTTC. Residues: CASSSDRGAYNEQFF. Based on the CDR3 plus reference TRBV5-4 and TRBJ2-1, the full variable domain is ETGVTQSPTHLIKTRGQQVTLRCSSQSGHNTVSWYQQALGQGPQFIFQYYREEENGRGNFPPRFSGLQFPNYSSELNVNALELDDSALYLCASSSDRGAYNEQFFGPGTRLTVL.

This clonotype was found a few times. The chain recombines TRBV12-3 or TRBV12-4 with TRBJ2-6; the D is unclear. V dropped 2 bases and J dropped 0 bases, with 8 bases sitting between them. The CDR3 totals 16 residues. CDR3 sequence reads: CASSLIGYSGANVLTF. The CDR3 nucleotides are TGTGCCAGCAGTTTAATCGGATACTCTGGGGCCAACGTCCTGACTTTC.

In its sample, this clonotype was seen many times. The chain employs TRBV2 and TRBJ2-5; maybe TRBD1 (6 bases). The germline V gene has CDR1 SNHLY and CDR2 FYNNEI. With 7 bases removed from V and 4 bases from J, the gap between germline ends came to 16 bases. The CDR3 covers 14 residues. CDR3 in amino acids: CASMDSSPRETQYF. The CDR3 region has the DNA TGTGCCAGCATGGACAGCTCCCCTAGAGAGACCCAGTACTTC.

This clonotype was observed a few times. The chain uses TRBV7-2 and TRBJ1-1; TRBD1 agrees at 9 bases. The CDR3 covers 15 residues. CDR1 is SGHTA and CDR2 is FQGNSA in the germline V gene. The junction had 12 bases not matched to a gene; V was cut back by 5 bases and J by 8 bases. This CDR3 reads CASSTQVQGQGEAFF. The CDR3 bases are TGTGCCAGCAGCACCCAGGTGCAGGGACAGGGAGAAGCTTTCTTT.

This clonotype has only a few counts. This chain connects TRBV5-6 to TRBJ1-1; 7 bases match TRBD1. The CDR3 runs 16 residues. In germline, CDR1 is SGHDT, CDR2 YYEEEE. V dropped 0 bases and J dropped 1; count of bases not matched to a gene: 6. CDR3 sequence reads: CASSLGTGSWNTEAFF. CDR3 coding DNA: TGTGCCAGCAGCTTGGGGACAGGATCGTGGAACACTGAAGCTTTCTTT.

This chain uses TRBV6-2 or TRBV6-3 with TRBJ1-5; D uncertain. CDR3 length equals 15 residues. The germline V gene encodes CDR1 MNHEY and CDR2 SVGEGT. The V end was cut by 6 bases, the J end by 2 bases, with 14 bases between. CDR3 sequence (DNA): TGTGCCAGCAGCCACCGGGGAGGAGGCAATCAGCCCCAGCATTTT. Translated: CASSHRGGGNQPQHF.

The J gene is TRBJ2-2, the V gene TRBV6-5; maybe TRBD2 (7 bases). V dropped 2 bases and J dropped 2 bases, with 12 bases sitting between them. CDR3 size: 16 residues. Germline values: CDR1 MNHEY, CDR2 SVGAGI. DNA for the CDR3: TGTGCCAGCAGTTACCGGCGGGGGCTTAACACCGGGGAGCTGTTTTTT. Its translation: CASSYRRGLNTGELFF.